This record covers a single T cell receptor beta chain. cDNA came from approximately 0.5 to 1 ug RNA primed by random hexamers. From the immunoSEQ multiplex PCR reads, TCRdb called clonotypes with MiXCR, one entry per CDR3 protein. The data contain about 80,000 distinct CDR3 sequences, 90% to 95% of them singletons. While CD8+ and CD4+ T cells were isolated negatively, TEMRA cells were enriched by FACS. The CDR3 runs to 14 residues. V lost 7 bases and J lost 2, with 13 bases in between. The germline V gene has CDR1 LGHNT and CDR2 FRNRAP. The sample comes from a study of CD8 T cells in Susac syndrome. The receptor was isolated from a human donor in good health. Sequenced input: CD8+ T cells from PBMCs. This chain joins TRBV12-5 and TRBJ2-3; D gene uncertain. In DNA form, the CDR3 reads TGTGCTAGTGCCCCAAGCAGTTTCACAGATACGCAGTATTTT. Encoded protein: CASAPSSFTDTQYF. The full variable domain, rest sourced from reference TRBV12-5 and TRBJ2-3, is DARVTQTPRHKVTEMGQEVTMRCQPILGHNTVFWYRQTMMQGLELLAYFRNRAPLDDSGMPKDRFSAEMPDATLATLKIQPSEPRDSAVYFCASAPSSFTDTQYFGPGTRLTVL.